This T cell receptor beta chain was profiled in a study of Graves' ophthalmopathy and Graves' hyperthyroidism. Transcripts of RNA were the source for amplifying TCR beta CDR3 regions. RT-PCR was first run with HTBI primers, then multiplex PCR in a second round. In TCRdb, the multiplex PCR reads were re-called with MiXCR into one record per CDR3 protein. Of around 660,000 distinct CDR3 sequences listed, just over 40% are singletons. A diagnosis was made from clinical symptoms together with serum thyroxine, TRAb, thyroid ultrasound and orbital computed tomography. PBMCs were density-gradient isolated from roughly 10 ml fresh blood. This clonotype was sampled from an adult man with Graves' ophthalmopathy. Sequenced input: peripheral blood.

The CDR3 is CATSPGTANYGYTF. CDR3 DNA: TGTGCCACCAGTCCCGGGACGGCTAACTATGGCTACACCTTC. The rearrangement links TRBV24-1 to TRBJ1-2; D may be TRBD1 (5 bases). The V end lost 6 bases, the J end lost 0 bases, and 10 bases lay between the germline ends. The CDR3 has 14 residues. In germline, CDR1 is KGHDR, CDR2 SFDVKD.